This T cell receptor beta chain derives from a study of beta chain features in type 1 diabetes. Study in general: All of the samples together had some 110 million sorted cells examined. General study findings and limits: In every one of the four CD4+ subsets, TCRB CDR3s were moderately but significantly shorter in Type 1 diabetes patients.

A note on this clone: Its antigen is unknown.

Investigators reverse transcribed all isolated RNA, so they sequenced expressed TCRB transcripts. Data came from immunoSEQ multiplex PCR; TCRdb stores just in-frame clones and leaves some out. The sample contains about 340,000 clones, 9.3% of which appear only once. Germline V lookup: CDR1 SNHLY, CDR2 FYNNEI. Trimming removed 6 bases from V and 2 bases from J, with 15 bases in between. The CDR3 consists of 15 residues. The chain carries TRBV2 and TRBJ2-3, with D perhaps matching TRBD1 (5 bases). The clonotype was recovered from a man aged 25 to 40 with type 1 diabetes. The sequenced material came from central memory CD4+ T cells from blood. The CDR3 coding sequence is TGTGCCAGCAGCACCCAGGGCACCTACACAGATACGCAGTATTTT. Its protein product is CASSTQGTYTDTQYF. Filled out from reference TRBV2 and TRBJ2-3, the complete variable domain reads EPEVTQTPSHQVTQMGQEVILRCVPISNHLYFYWYRQILGQKVEFLVSFYNNEISEKSEIFDDQFSVERPDGSNFTLKIRSTKLEDSAMYFCASSTQGTYTDTQYFGPGTRLTVL.